This TCR beta chain was found in a study of T cell responses to AZD1222 COVID-19 vaccine. The CDR3 covers 15 residues. The germline V gene encodes CDR1 LNHDA and CDR2 SQIVND (reference sequence). Trimming cost V 9 bases and J 2 bases, with 17 bases left between them. Generated by immunoSEQ multiplex PCR, the TCRdb table keeps only in-frame clones and is missing some. The repertoire holds about 270,000 clones, with approximately 94% as singletons. In this sample, this clone turned up once. Antigen unknown. The study, taken as a whole, reports: Spike was spanned by vaccine-associated CD4 TCRs, with dominance at 160-218 and 743-854.

The receptor comes from an adult who received the AZD1222 COVID-19 vaccine. The chain couples TRBV19 to TRBJ1-5; D possibly corresponds to TRBD1 (6 bases). The specimen comprised peripheral blood, sampled 28 days after the second AZD1222 dose. CDR3 sequence (DNA): TGTGCCAGCAAGCCTGCAGGGGTAGGCAATCAGCCCCAGCATTTT. It yields the protein CASKPAGVGNQPQHF.